Each of the 3 T cell receptor beta chains below was sequenced from the same sample in a study of shared clonotypes between healthy human individuals (dated by TCRdb to the early 2020s). Libraries were prepared through the immunoSEQ multiplex PCR assay. Held by TCRdb, this immuneACCESS table contains in-frame sequences only and omits some clones. Under half of the omission traces to an unresolved V gene where checked; the cause of the rest is unknown. Present in this sample are hundreds of thousands of clones, roughly 98% of which were seen just once. 0.3% of the sample is in the top ten clones. CD8 naive samples were obtained by positive selection for CCR7 among CD45RO-negative cells, yielding a CD45RA+CCR7+ population from which TemRA cells were excluded. The material sequenced was naive CD8+ T cells sorted from blood. Taken with the paper, the label for cell subset or site translates to: CD45RA+CCR7+. The source of these receptors is a man aged 25 to 40 in good health.

The V call is TRBV5-5, the J call TRBJ1-3; weak D call: TRBD1 (5 bases). The V and J ends lost 4 bases and 0 bases respectively, with 14 bases between them. The CDR3 is made up of 16 amino acids. Germline V gives CDR1 SGHKS, CDR2 YYEKEE (reference sequence). CDR3 DNA sequence: TGTGCCAGCAGCCCATCGGGACTGCCCTCTGGAAACACCATATATTTT. It translates to CASSPSGLPSGNTIYF.

V and J are TRBV7-9 and TRBJ1-1; D may be TRBD1 (5 bases). The V gene lost 1 base and the J gene lost 5 bases, with 14 bases spanning the gap. Germline V CDR1 and CDR2: SEHNR, FQNEAQ (reference sequence). The CDR3 has 15 amino acids. The CDR3 DNA is TGTGCCAGCAGCTTAGAGAGGGGTCGGCGGACTGAAGCTTTCTTT. Its protein is CASSLERGRRTEAFF.

The V call is TRBV27, the J call TRBJ2-1; D not certain. V lost 5 bases to trimming and J lost 6 bases, with 11 bases between them. The CDR3 is 13 residues long. Looked up from germline, CDR1 is MNHEY and CDR2 is SMNVEV (reference sequence). This chain's CDR3 is CASSPLPLNEQFF. DNA of the CDR3: TGTGCCAGCAGTCCCCTTCCCCTCAATGAGCAGTTCTTC.